The clone carrying this T cell receptor (beta chain) was observed a single time. This sample was taken from a study of shared clonotypes between healthy human individuals. The protocol was immunoSEQ multiplex PCR, while the TCRdb copy is restricted to in-frame clones and leaves out a portion. Of some 980,000 clones in the sample, approximately 80% were seen once. The CDR3 is 14 amino acids. Trimming took off 1 base at V and 7 bases at J, with 11 bases between the two ends. CDR1 is MNHNS, CDR2 SASEGT, per germline. The rearrangement joins TRBV6-1 to TRBJ1-5; D may be TRBD1 (5 bases). This clonotype was sampled from a man between 18 and 29 years old in good health. The sequenced sample consisted of memory CD4+ T cells sorted from blood. The subset was: CD45RA-negative fraction. CDR3 amino acids: CASSEVGEGQPQHF. The CDR3 nucleotides are TGTGCCAGCAGTGAAGTGGGGGAGGGCCAGCCCCAGCATTTT.